Below are 24 T cell receptor beta chains sequenced from a single sample in a study of blood T cell repertoires in COVID-19. Only in-frame clones appear in the TCRdb table, and some are missing; sequencing was by immunoSEQ multiplex PCR. Of about 120,000 clones listed, 75% to 85% were seen once; the top ten hold 3% to 4.5%. Sequencing input: peripheral blood. The receptors were sampled from a woman of 80 years or more with acute or convalescent COVID-19.

This clone turned up a few times. The V and J genes are TRBV6-2 or TRBV6-3 and TRBJ1-6; TRBD1 might be the D (5 bases). This CDR3 has 15 residues. With 5 bases removed from V and 10 bases from J, the gap between germline ends came to 18 bases. CDR1 is MNHEY and CDR2 is SVGEGT in the germline V gene. The CDR3 reads CASSGPPLGVSPLHF. DNA of the CDR3: TGTGCCAGCAGTGGGCCCCCCTTAGGGGTGTCACCCCTCCACTTT.

DNA for the CDR3: TGTGCCAGCAGGGGACTAGTCCCTAACAATGAGCAGTTCTTC. Protein product: CASRGLVPNNEQFF. The chain employs TRBV2 and TRBJ2-1, with TRBD2 identical over 8 bases. Germline CDR1 is SNHLY and CDR2 is FYNNEI. Losses at the gene ends were 6 bases for V and 5 bases for J; bases not matched to a gene: 6. The CDR3 spans 14 residues.

CDR3 DNA sequence: TGTGCCAGCAGTTTATCCTGGGGGGACAGGAGGGACGGCTACACCTTC. This translates into CASSLSWGDRRDGYTF. The genes are TRBV27 and TRBJ1-2; 8 positions agree with TRBD1. With 0 bases clipped from V and 8 bases from J, the junction kept 11 bases outside the gene matches. The CDR3 sequence is 16 residues long. Looked up from germline, CDR1 is MNHEY and CDR2 is SMNVEV (reference sequence).

The chain is built from TRBV5-1 and TRBJ1-4; the D gene is possibly TRBD1 (5 bases). The CDR3 spans 16 residues. Germline CDR1 is SGHRS and CDR2 is YFSETQ. The V end lost 2 bases, the J end lost 3 bases, and 14 bases lay between the germline ends. The chain's CDR3 is CASSFRAIQSNEKLFF. Written as DNA, the CDR3 is TGCGCCAGCAGCTTCAGGGCCATACAGTCTAATGAAAAACTGTTTTTT.

This clone was found a few times. The chain uses TRBV27 and TRBJ1-2, with TRBD1 as a possible D gene (5 bases). V was trimmed by 7 bases and J by 4 bases, leaving 13 bases between them. The CDR3 consists of 13 residues. CDR1 and CDR2 from the germline V gene are MNHEY and SMNVEV (reference sequence). CDR3 in DNA: TGTGCCAGCATCATCCGGGGGATCTATGGCTACACCTTC. This codes for CASIIRGIYGYTF.

The chain has TRBV7-2 and TRBJ1-2; no reliable D call. V lost 5 bases and J lost 3, with 10 bases in between. The CDR3 covers 13 residues. Germline values: CDR1 SGHTA, CDR2 FQGNSA. For the CDR3, the DNA is TGTGCCAGCAGCCTGCATAGAGACTATGGCTACACCTTC. Translation gives CASSLHRDYGYTF. Using reference TRBV7-2 and TRBJ1-2 for the parts outside the CDR3, the full variable domain is GAGVSQSPSNKVTEKGKDVELRCDPISGHTALYWYRQSLGQGLEFLIYFQGNSAPDKSGLPSDRFSAERTGGSVSTLTIQRTQQEDSAVYLCASSLHRDYGYTFGSGTRLTVV.

The V gene is TRBV15, the J gene TRBJ2-3; a weak D match, TRBD2 (6 bases). Trimming removed 1 base from V and 3 bases from J, with 14 bases in between. This CDR3 is 16 amino acids long. The germline V gene encodes CDR1 LNHNV and CDR2 YYDKDF (reference sequence). The CDR3 sequence: CATSRVGRGRTDTQYF. In DNA, the CDR3 is TGTGCCACCAGCAGAGTCGGACGGGGGAGGACAGATACGCAGTATTTT.

This clone was found a few times. The chain uses TRBV7-2 and TRBJ2-7; D may be TRBD2 (5 bases). This CDR3 region has 14 residues. Trimming removed 4 bases from V and 5 bases from J, with 15 bases in between. Germline V gives CDR1 SGHTA, CDR2 FQGNSA. The CDR3 here is CASSSPSFGNEQYF. CDR3 in DNA: TGTGCCAGCAGCTCACCCTCCTTCGGGAACGAGCAGTACTTC.

V and J are TRBV5-1 and TRBJ2-3; TRBD2 matches at 7 bases. Germline V gene data show CDR1 as SGHRS and CDR2 as YFSETQ. CDR3 length equals 14 residues. V gave up 4 bases and J gave up 4 bases; unmatched junction bases: 6. This chain's CDR3 is CASSPGTTADTQYF. CDR3 nucleotides: TGCGCCAGCAGCCCCGGGACTACTGCAGATACGCAGTATTTT. Drawing the rest from reference TRBV5-1 and TRBJ2-3, the complete variable domain is KAGVTQTPRYLIKTRGQQVTLSCSPISGHRSVSWYQQTPGQGLQFLFEYFSETQRNKGNFPGRFSGRQFSNSRSEMNVSTLELGDSALYLCASSPGTTADTQYFGPGTRLTVL.

The chain employs TRBV6-5 and TRBJ2-1, with 10 bases that match TRBD2. The CDR3 is made up of 15 amino acids. V lost 6 bases, J lost 3 bases, and 5 bases stayed unmatched. In germline, CDR1 is MNHEY, CDR2 SVGAGI. CDR3 amino acids: CASRLAGGDYNEQFF. DNA of the CDR3: TGTGCCAGCAGGTTAGCGGGAGGCGACTACAATGAGCAGTTCTTC.

The chain joins TRBV4-3 to TRBJ2-7; TRBD1 matches 7 bases. Germline values: CDR1 LGHNA, CDR2 YSLEER. Trimming removed 0 bases from V and 7 bases from J; junction bases left unmatched: 12. The CDR3 extends over 16 amino acids. The CDR3 loop is CASSQDFTGALGEQYF. DNA of the CDR3: TGCGCCAGCAGCCAAGATTTTACAGGGGCCCTCGGGGAGCAGTACTTC.

The table lists this clone with a count of one. The chain couples TRBV6-6 to TRBJ2-2, with D tentatively TRBD1 (5 bases). The CDR3 totals 14 residues. Germline V gene lookup returns CDR1 MNHNY and CDR2 SVGAGI (reference sequence). V was trimmed by 4 bases and J by 4 bases, leaving 10 bases between them. CDR3 amino acids: CASSSWGVTGELFF. The DNA for the CDR3 is TGTGCCAGCAGTTCGTGGGGCGTCACCGGGGAGCTGTTTTTT.

The CDR3 loop reads CASSTGLAGIYNEQFF. The CDR3 DNA reads as TGCGCCAGCAGCACCGGACTAGCGGGAATTTACAATGAGCAGTTCTTC. The chain recombines TRBV5-1 with TRBJ2-1; TRBD2 matches 12 bases. V gave up 4 bases and J gave up 4 bases; unmatched junction bases: 6. CDR3 length: 16 amino acids. CDR1 and CDR2 from the germline V gene are SGHRS and YFSETQ.

The count of this clone is one. This chain uses TRBV7-9 with TRBJ2-7, with TRBD2 as a possible D gene (5 bases). CDR1 is SEHNR and CDR2 is FQNEAQ in the germline V gene (reference sequence). Trimming left V 5 bases short and J 7 bases short, with 21 bases between. The CDR3 covers 15 residues. CDR3 sequence (DNA): TGTGCCAGCAGCCTCGCCTGGACGGGATATCTGGAGCAGTACTTC. As protein: CASSLAWTGYLEQYF. Full variable domain (rest looked up from reference TRBV7-9 and TRBJ2-7): DTGVSQNPRHKITKRGQNVTFRCDPISEHNRLYWYRQTLGQGPEFLTYFQNEAQLEKSRLLSDRFSAERPKGSFSTLEIQRTEQGDSAMYLCASSLAWTGYLEQYFGPGTRLTVT.

This clone was recorded once. The V gene is TRBV30, the J gene TRBJ1-3; perhaps TRBD1 as D (5 bases). Germline assignment: CDR1 GTSNPN and CDR2 SVGIG (reference sequence). The CDR3 spans 13 residues. Trimming left V 4 bases short and J 2 bases short, with 9 bases between. CDR3 in amino acids: CAWNGGPGNTIYF. DNA for the CDR3: TGTGCCTGGAACGGGGGACCTGGAAACACCATATATTTT.

The genes are TRBV7-9 and TRBJ2-7; the D gene is possibly TRBD2 (6 bases). The V gene's germline CDR1 is SEHNR and CDR2 FQNEAQ (reference sequence). V lost 4 bases, J lost 6 bases, and 13 bases lay in between. This CDR3 has 13 amino acids. CDR3 in DNA: TGTGCCAGCAGCTATACAGGAGGGAGCGAGCAGTACTTC. It codes for CASSYTGGSEQYF.

This chain connects TRBV19 to TRBJ2-6; perhaps TRBD1 as D (5 bases). The germline V and J ends were trimmed by 6 bases and 0 bases, with 15 bases remaining between them. Germline V gene lookup returns CDR1 LNHDA and CDR2 SQIVND (reference sequence). This CDR3 comprises 17 residues. Here the CDR3 reads CASRIQAITSGANVLTF. DNA for the CDR3: TGTGCCAGTAGGATACAGGCAATCACCTCTGGGGCCAACGTCCTGACTTTC.

The genes are TRBV12-5 and TRBJ1-5; 10 bases align to TRBD1. CDR3 size: 16 residues. The V and J ends lost 7 bases and 2 bases, in that order; junction bases with no gene match: 8. Germline V lookup: CDR1 LGHNT, CDR2 FRNRAP. The CDR3 reads CASAPGGQGRNQPQHF. CDR3 nucleotides: TGTGCTAGTGCCCCTGGGGGACAGGGGCGCAATCAGCCCCAGCATTTT.

The chain carries TRBV5-6 and TRBJ1-3; D is perhaps TRBD1 (6 bases). Trimming pared 0 bases from V and 0 bases from J, leaving 13 bases between. CDR1 SGHDT and CDR2 YYEEEE come from the germline V gene. The CDR3 sequence is 17 residues long. Written as DNA, the CDR3 is TGTGCCAGCAGCTTGGATGGGACATTCTACTCTGGAAACACCATATATTTT. Translating gives CASSLDGTFYSGNTIYF.

The V gene is TRBV5-1, the J gene TRBJ1-1, with a tentative D call TRBD1 (6 bases). V was clipped by 0 bases and J by 1 base, with 16 bases between them. Germline values: CDR1 SGHRS, CDR2 YFSETQ. This CDR3 is built from 17 residues. The CDR3 region has the DNA TGCGCCAGCAGCTTGGATTTAAGTACAGGGCAGAACACTGAAGCTTTCTTT. Translating it yields CASSLDLSTGQNTEAFF.

This clone was seen a single time. The chain uses TRBV7-2 and TRBJ2-1, with D possibly being TRBD1 (5 bases). This CDR3 has 14 residues. V lost 7 bases to trimming and J lost 11 bases, with 21 bases between them. From germline, CDR1 is SGHTA and CDR2 FQGNSA. The CDR3 bases are TGTGCCAGCATTTCCGAATGGACATCAGGGCAGCAGTTCTTC. Translating gives CASISEWTSGQQFF.

The chain combines TRBV3-1 (or the pseudogene TRBV3-2) with TRBJ2-2, with 7 positions matching TRBD1. Germline CDR1 reads LGHDT; CDR2 reads YNNKEL (reference sequence). V lost 0 bases and J lost 5; bases outside the gene matches: 6. This CDR3 comprises 16 residues. The DNA for the CDR3 is TGTGCCAGCAGCCAAGAGAGGGGGCGAGGGACCGGGGAGCTGTTTTTT. Residues: CASSQERGRGTGELFF.

This clone was detected a few times. The chain combines TRBV9 with TRBJ2-1; unclear D gene. The CDR3 contains 13 residues. Germline lookup yields CDR1 SGDLS and CDR2 YYNGEE. V lost 1 base and J lost 2, with 4 bases in between. CDR3 sequence reads: CASSVSTYNEQFF. The CDR3 nucleotides are TGTGCCAGCAGCGTATCTACCTACAATGAGCAGTTCTTC.

V is TRBV11-3 and J is TRBJ1-3; D might be TRBD1 (5 bases). The germline CDR1 and CDR2 sequences are SGHNT and YENEEA. Trimming stripped 5 bases from V and 0 bases from J, with 11 bases between. This CDR3 is built from 15 residues. The CDR3 here is CASSQDRDSGNTIYF. CDR3 coding DNA: TGTGCCAGCAGCCAAGACAGAGACTCTGGAAACACCATATATTTT.